The rows below give T cell receptor beta chains drawn from one sample of a study of shared clonotypes between healthy human individuals. The method was immunoSEQ multiplex PCR; TCRdb's version includes in-frame clones alone and lacks a portion of them. This repertoire shows approximately 620,000 clones, approximately 97% found once; its top ten account for 0.045% to 0.07%. The sequencing input was naive CD4+ T cells sorted from blood. Source of these receptors: a woman aged 25 to 39 in good health. Each CDR3 is given with its conserved first and last residue. Fields, in order: J gene, D gene, V gene, clone size, CDR3 protein, CDR3 DNA. A D gene is named only where the DNA matches it firmly. Rows give clone size only sometimes, using once, few, many, or a class for an expanded clone.

>TRBJ1-1|-|TRBV18|-
CASSRRGQQGVNTEAFF
TGTGCCAGCTCACGGAGGGGCCAACAGGGAGTGAACACTGAAGCTTTCTTT
>TRBJ1-5|TRBD1|TRBV19|once
CASSIRDRDNQPQHF
TGTGCCAGTAGTATTAGGGACAGGGACAATCAGCCCCAGCATTTT
>TRBJ2-3|TRBD2|TRBV5-1|-
CASSSRTSGSTDTQYF
TGCGCCAGCAGCTCCAGGACTAGCGGTAGCACAGATACGCAGTATTTT
>TRBJ1-4|-|TRBV10-3|-
CAISDGKQGNEKLFF
TGTGCCATCAGCGATGGGAAGCAGGGGAATGAAAAACTGTTTTTT
>TRBJ1-4|TRBD1|TRBV28|-
CASVGTAGGKLFF
TGTGCCAGCGTCGGGACAGCGGGGGGAAAACTGTTTTTT
>TRBJ2-7|-|TRBV27|-
CASSSKTGPYEQYF
TGTGCCAGCAGTTCTAAGACGGGGCCCTACGAGCAGTACTTC
>TRBJ2-7|TRBD2|TRBV4-2|-
CASSKGLAGGASYEQYF
TGTGCCAGCAGCAAAGGACTAGCGGGAGGCGCCTCCTACGAGCAGTACTTC
>TRBJ2-5|-|TRBV7-2|-
CASSLMVRETQYF
TGTGCCAGCAGCTTAATGGTCCGGGAGACCCAGTACTTC
>TRBJ2-7|TRBD2|TRBV5-4|-
CASRPAGDLNEQYF
TGTGCCAGCAGGCCAGCGGGAGATCTGAACGAGCAGTACTTC
>TRBJ2-5|-|TRBV11-1|-
CASSLVYREQETQYF
TGTGCCAGCAGCTTGGTCTACAGGGAACAAGAGACCCAGTACTTC
>TRBJ1-2|-|TRBV6-6|-
CASSPPPQGPPYGYTF
TGTGCCAGCAGTCCCCCGCCCCAGGGGCCCCCCTATGGCTACACCTTC
>TRBJ2-7|TRBD2|TRBV5-1|-
CASRGSTSGTEQYF
TGCGCCAGCAGAGGTTCGACTAGCGGGACCGAGCAGTACTTC
>TRBJ2-7|-|TRBV6-1|-
CASNLGKGTDYEQYF
TGTGCCAGCAACCTCGGGAAGGGTACAGACTACGAGCAGTACTTC
>TRBJ1-4|-|TRBV5-1|-
CASSLTGGVEKLFF
TGCGCCAGCAGCTTGACAGGCGGGGTTGAAAAACTGTTTTTT
>TRBJ2-1|-|TRBV20-1|-
CSAKYQRSFF
TGCAGTGCTAAATACCAAAGGTCGTTCTTC
>TRBJ1-1|TRBD1|TRBV30|-
CAWSRGGLNTEAFF
TGTGCCTGGAGTAGAGGGGGCCTGAACACTGAAGCTTTCTTT
>TRBJ1-5|-|TRBV5-1|-
CASSLVGPEPQHF
TGCGCCAGCAGCTTGGTTGGACCCGAGCCCCAGCATTTT